These 11 T cell receptor beta chains share one sample of origin, sequenced in a study of T-cell reconstitution after alpha-beta-depleted transplantation in children. Unique molecular identifiers featured in how the TCRbeta library was prepared. A single record per CDR3 protein comes from TCRdb applying MiXCR to the PCR reads. This table holds 9,000 or so distinct CDR3 sequences, approximately 15% found once. Sequencing used PBMCs, mostly from graft donor cells, obtained 60 days after TCRalphabeta/CD19-depleted stem cell transplant. The receptors were gathered from a male patient younger than 18 who had a stem cell transplant for acute lymphoblastic leukemia, so the T cells may come from the graft donor.

This clonotype appeared many times. The chain is built from TRBV21-1 and TRBJ2-1; the D call of TRBD2 is as the table states it, not checked on the DNA. TRBV21-1 is classified as a pseudogene. This CDR3 is 20 amino acids long. The CDR3 loop reads CASSIWTSGGCPISYNEQFF. CDR3 bases: TGTGCCAGCAGCATCTGGACTAGCGGGGGTTGCCCCATCTCCTACAATGAGCAGTTCTTC.

This clonotype is deemed medium-sized. This chain links TRBV5-1 with TRBJ1-2; 10 bases are shared with TRBD1. The germline V gene has CDR1 SGHRS and CDR2 YFSETQ. The V segment lost 3 bases and the J segment 2 bases; nucleotides outside the gene matches: 1. The CDR3 extends over 14 amino acids. CDR3 sequence (DNA): TGCGCCAGCAGCTCGGGACAGGGGAACTATGGCTACACCTTC. Translating it yields CASSSGQGNYGYTF.

Ten or more counts support this clonotype. The V gene is TRBV5-1, the J gene TRBJ2-1; 10 bases fit TRBD2. With 0 bases clipped from V and 15 bases from J, the junction kept 9 bases outside the gene matches. The CDR3 totals 14 residues. Germline V lookup: CDR1 SGHRS, CDR2 YFSETQ. The CDR3 DNA sequence: TGCGCCAGCAGCTTGGATACTAGCGGGGTACCATGGTTCTTC. Translation gives CASSLDTSGVPWFF.

This clonotype appeared many times. The genes are TRBV4-3 and TRBJ2-4, with D maybe TRBD2 (5 bases). The length of the CDR3 is 15 residues. The germline V gene encodes CDR1 LGHNA and CDR2 YSLEER. The V end was cut by 0 bases, the J end by 8 bases, with 14 bases between. CDR3 DNA sequence: TGCGCCAGCAGCCAAGATCCGGAGGTTCGGGACATTCAGTACTTC. It is translated as CASSQDPEVRDIQYF.

This clonotype came up many times. CDR3 protein: CASSLDRGLRETQYF. The CDR3 DNA follows: TGTGCCAGCAGCTTAGACAGGGGGCTTAGGGAGACCCAGTACTTC. The genes are TRBV7-9 and TRBJ2-5, with TRBD1 identical over 9 bases. This CDR3 comprises 15 residues. CDR1 and CDR2 (germline): SEHNR, FQNEAQ (reference sequence). V lost 1 base to trimming and J lost 5 bases; unmatched junction nucleotides: 5. Full variable domain (missing parts from reference TRBV7-9 and TRBJ2-5): DTGVSQNPRHKITKRGQNVTFRCDPISEHNRLYWYRQTLGQGPEFLTYFQNEAQLEKSRLLSDRFSAERPKGSFSTLEIQRTEQGDSAMYLCASSLDRGLRETQYFGPGTRLLVL.

This clonotype was found many times. The V and J genes are TRBV3-1 and TRBJ1-2; TRBD1 agrees at 7 bases. Germline V gene sequence: CDR1 LGHDT, CDR2 YNNKEL (reference sequence). V gave up 4 bases and J gave up 6 bases; unmatched junction bases: 8. This CDR3 spans 14 amino acids. The CDR3 nucleotides read TGTGCCAGCAGCCGCATGACAGGGCCGGATGGCTACACCTTC. Protein product: CASSRMTGPDGYTF.

This chain uses TRBV3-1 with TRBJ2-7, with D possibly being TRBD1 or TRBD2 (6 bases each). Trimming took 8 bases from V and 3 from J, leaving 32 bases between them. CDR1 LGHDT and CDR2 YNNKEL come from the germline V gene (reference sequence). CDR3 length equals 19 residues. CDR3 protein: CASSQSRRGKAGVLYEQYF. The CDR3 DNA reads TGTGCCAGCTCCCAGTCACGGAGGGGGAAAGCGGGCGTCCTCTACGAGCAGTACTTC.

This clonotype has at least ten counts. The rearrangement links TRBV27 to TRBJ1-5; 7 bases agree with TRBD1. Unmatched junction bases numbered 6, after V lost 5 bases and J lost 5 bases. This CDR3 has 14 residues. Germline lookup yields CDR1 MNHEY and CDR2 SMNVEV (reference sequence). As DNA, the CDR3 is TGTGCCAGCAGTGGGGCAGGGGGGTATCAGCCCCAGCATTTT. This encodes CASSGAGGYQPQHF.

Within the sample, this clonotype is medium-sized (0.01 to 0.1%). This sequence joins TRBV12-3 or TRBV12-4 and TRBJ1-1; 7 bases agree with TRBD1. The ends lost 6 bases at V and 4 bases at J; junction bases unmatched: 8. The CDR3 is made up of 14 amino acids. CDR3 bases: TGTGCCAGCAGCTCCAGACAGGGTTCCACTGAAGCTTTCTTT. Protein: CASSSRQGSTEAFF.

This clonotype was counted at least ten times. This chain connects TRBV7-9 to TRBJ1-5; TRBD1 agrees at 9 bases. The CDR3 spans 15 residues. From germline, CDR1 is SEHNR and CDR2 FQNEAQ (reference sequence). After removal of 5 bases from V and 7 bases from J, the junction contained 9 bases not matched to a gene. The CDR3 sequence: CASSTGQGVGQPQHF. The CDR3 DNA reads as TGTGCCAGCAGCACGGGACAGGGAGTAGGGCAGCCCCAGCATTTT.

The table lists this clonotype with many counts. The V call is TRBV5-1, the J call TRBJ2-7; D remains unclear. V was pared by 4 bases and J by 3 bases, with 11 bases between. The V gene's germline CDR1 is SGHRS and CDR2 YFSETQ. This CDR3 is 13 amino acids long. The CDR3 DNA reads as TGCGCCAGCAGCCCAACGAGTGGCTACGAGCAGTACTTC. Amino acid sequence: CASSPTSGYEQYF.